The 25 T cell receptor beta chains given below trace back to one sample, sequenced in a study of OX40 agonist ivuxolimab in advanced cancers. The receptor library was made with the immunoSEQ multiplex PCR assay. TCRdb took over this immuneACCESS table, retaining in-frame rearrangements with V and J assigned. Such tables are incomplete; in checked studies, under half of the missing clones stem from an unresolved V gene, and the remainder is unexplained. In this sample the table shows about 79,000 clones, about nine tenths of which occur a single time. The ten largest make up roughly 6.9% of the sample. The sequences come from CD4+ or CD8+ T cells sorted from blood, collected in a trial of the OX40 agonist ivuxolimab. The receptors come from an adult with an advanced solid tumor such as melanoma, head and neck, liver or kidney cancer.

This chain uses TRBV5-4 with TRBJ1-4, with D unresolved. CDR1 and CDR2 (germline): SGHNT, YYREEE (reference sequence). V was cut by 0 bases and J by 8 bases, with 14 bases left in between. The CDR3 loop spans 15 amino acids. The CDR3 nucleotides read TGTGCCAGCAGCTTGGGGCGAGGTTTAGGGGAAAAACTGTTTTTT. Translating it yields CASSLGRGLGEKLFF.

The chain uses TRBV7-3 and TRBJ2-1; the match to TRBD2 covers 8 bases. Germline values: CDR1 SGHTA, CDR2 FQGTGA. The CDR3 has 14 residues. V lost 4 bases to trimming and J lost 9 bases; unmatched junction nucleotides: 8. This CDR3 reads CASSSGLAGGEQFF. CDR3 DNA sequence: TGTGCCAGCAGCTCCGGACTAGCTGGGGGTGAGCAGTTCTTC.

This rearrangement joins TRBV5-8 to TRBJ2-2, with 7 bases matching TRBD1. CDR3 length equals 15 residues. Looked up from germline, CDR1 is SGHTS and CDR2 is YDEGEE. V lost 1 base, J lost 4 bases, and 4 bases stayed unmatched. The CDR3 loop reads CASSLSGQTTGELFF. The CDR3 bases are TGTGCCAGCAGCTTGTCGGGACAGACCACCGGGGAGCTGTTTTTT.

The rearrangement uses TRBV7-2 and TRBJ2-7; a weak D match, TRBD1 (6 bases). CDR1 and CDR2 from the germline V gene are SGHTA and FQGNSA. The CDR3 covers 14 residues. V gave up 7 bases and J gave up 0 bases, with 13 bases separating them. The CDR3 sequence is CASKGQGSSYEQYF. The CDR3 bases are TGTGCCAGCAAGGGCCAGGGGAGCTCCTACGAGCAGTACTTC.

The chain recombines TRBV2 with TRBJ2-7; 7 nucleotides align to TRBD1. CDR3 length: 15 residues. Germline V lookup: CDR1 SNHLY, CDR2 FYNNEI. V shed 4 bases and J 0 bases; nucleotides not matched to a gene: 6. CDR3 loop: CASSALSGGSYEQYF. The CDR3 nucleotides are TGTGCCAGCAGTGCTTTGTCAGGGGGCTCCTACGAGCAGTACTTC.

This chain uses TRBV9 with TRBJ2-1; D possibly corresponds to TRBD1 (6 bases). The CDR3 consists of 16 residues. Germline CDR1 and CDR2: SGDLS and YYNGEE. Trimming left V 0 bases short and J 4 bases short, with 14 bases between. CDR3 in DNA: TGTGCCAGCAGCGTAGATCCCGGGACACCATACAATGAGCAGTTCTTC. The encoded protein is CASSVDPGTPYNEQFF. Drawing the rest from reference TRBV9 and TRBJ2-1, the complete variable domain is DSGVTQTPKHLITATGQRVTLRCSPRSGDLSVYWYQQSLDQGLQFLIQYYNGEERAKGNILERFSAQQFPDLHSELNLSSLELGDSALYFCASSVDPGTPYNEQFFGPGTRLTVL.

In DNA form, the CDR3 reads TGTGCCAGCAGGTATGAGTACGAGCAGTACTTC. It specifies CASRYEYEQYF. The chain employs TRBV6-1 and TRBJ2-7; D call uncertain. Per the germline V gene, CDR1 is MNHNS and CDR2 is SASEGT. The CDR3 is 11 amino acids. V lost 6 bases to trimming and J lost 4 bases, with 7 bases between them.

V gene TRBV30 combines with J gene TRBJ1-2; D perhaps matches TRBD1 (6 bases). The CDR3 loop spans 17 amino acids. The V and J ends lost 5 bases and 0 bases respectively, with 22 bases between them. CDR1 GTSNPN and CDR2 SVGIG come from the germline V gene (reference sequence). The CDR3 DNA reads TGTGCCTGGCGAGGAGGAAAAACAGGGTTTACTAACTATGGCTACACCTTC. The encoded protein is CAWRGGKTGFTNYGYTF.

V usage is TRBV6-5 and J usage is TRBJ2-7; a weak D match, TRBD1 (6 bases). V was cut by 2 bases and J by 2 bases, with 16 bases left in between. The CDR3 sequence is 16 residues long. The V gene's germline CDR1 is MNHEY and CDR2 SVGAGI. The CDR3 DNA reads TGTGCCAGCAGTTACGCAGGACAGTCACCAACCTACGAGCAGTACTTC. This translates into CASSYAGQSPTYEQYF.

The CDR3 sequence: CAWSQQTPDIFYGYTF. DNA for the CDR3: TGTGCCTGGAGTCAGCAGACACCCGATATATTCTATGGCTACACCTTC. This sequence joins TRBV30 and TRBJ1-2; D unclear. This CDR3 comprises 16 residues. V lost 2 bases and J lost 4, with 20 bases in between. Germline V gene sequence: CDR1 GTSNPN, CDR2 SVGIG (reference sequence).

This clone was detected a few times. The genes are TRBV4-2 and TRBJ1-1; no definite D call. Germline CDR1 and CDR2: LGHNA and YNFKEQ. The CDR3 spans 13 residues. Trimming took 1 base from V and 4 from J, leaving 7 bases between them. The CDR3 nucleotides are TGTGCCAGCAGCCAAGCGAGGGCCACTGAAGCTTTCTTT. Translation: CASSQARATEAFF.

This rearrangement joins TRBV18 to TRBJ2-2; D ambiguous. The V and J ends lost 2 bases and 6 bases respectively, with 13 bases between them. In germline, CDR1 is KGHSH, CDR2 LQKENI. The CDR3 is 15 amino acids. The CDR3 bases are TGTGCCAGCTCACCAATGGGGAATCCCTCCGGGGAGCTGTTTTTT. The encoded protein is CASSPMGNPSGELFF. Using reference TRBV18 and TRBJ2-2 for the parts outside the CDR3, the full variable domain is NAGVMQNPRHLVRRRGQEARLRCSPMKGHSHVYWYRQLPEEGLKFMVYLQKENIIDESGMPKERFSAEFPKEGPSILRIQQVVRGDSAAYFCASSPMGNPSGELFFGEGSRLTVL.

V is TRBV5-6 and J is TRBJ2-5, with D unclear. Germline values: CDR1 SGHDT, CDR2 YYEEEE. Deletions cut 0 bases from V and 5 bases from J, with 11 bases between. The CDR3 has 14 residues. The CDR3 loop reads CASSLGVPWETQYF. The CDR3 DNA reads TGTGCCAGCAGCTTGGGGGTTCCTTGGGAGACCCAGTACTTC.

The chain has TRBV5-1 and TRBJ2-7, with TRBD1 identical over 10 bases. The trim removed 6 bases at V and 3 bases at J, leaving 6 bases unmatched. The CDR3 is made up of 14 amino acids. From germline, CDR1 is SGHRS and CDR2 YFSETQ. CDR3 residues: CASTFGTGVYEQYF. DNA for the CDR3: TGCGCCAGCACCTTCGGGACAGGGGTCTACGAGCAGTACTTC.

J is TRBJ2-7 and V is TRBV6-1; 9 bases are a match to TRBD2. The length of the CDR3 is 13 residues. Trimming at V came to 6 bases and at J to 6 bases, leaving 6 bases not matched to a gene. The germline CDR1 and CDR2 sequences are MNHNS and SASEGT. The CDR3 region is CASSASGTPEQYF. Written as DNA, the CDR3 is TGTGCCAGCAGCGCTAGCGGGACCCCCGAGCAGTACTTC.

The CDR3 nucleotides are TGTGCCAGCAGTTTATTGCGGGGCACCGGGGAGCTGTTTTTT. This codes for CASSLLRGTGELFF. This chain connects TRBV28 to TRBJ2-2; possible D gene TRBD2, 6 bases. Germline V lookup: CDR1 MDHEN, CDR2 SYDVKM. Trimming cost V 1 base and J 4 bases, with 7 bases left between them. The CDR3 loop spans 14 amino acids.

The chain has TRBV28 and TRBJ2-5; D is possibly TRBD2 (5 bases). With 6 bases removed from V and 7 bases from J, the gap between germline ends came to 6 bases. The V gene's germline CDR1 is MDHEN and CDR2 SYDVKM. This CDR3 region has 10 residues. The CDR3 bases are TGTGCCAGCAGCGCGGGGACCCAGTACTTC. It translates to CASSAGTQYF.

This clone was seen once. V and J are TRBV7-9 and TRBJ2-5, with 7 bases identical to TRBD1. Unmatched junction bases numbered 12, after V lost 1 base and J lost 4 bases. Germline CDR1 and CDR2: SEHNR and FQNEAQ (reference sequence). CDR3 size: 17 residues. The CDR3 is CASSLGRDRVVRETQYF. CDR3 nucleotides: TGTGCCAGCAGCTTAGGACGCGACAGGGTGGTTCGAGAGACCCAGTACTTC.

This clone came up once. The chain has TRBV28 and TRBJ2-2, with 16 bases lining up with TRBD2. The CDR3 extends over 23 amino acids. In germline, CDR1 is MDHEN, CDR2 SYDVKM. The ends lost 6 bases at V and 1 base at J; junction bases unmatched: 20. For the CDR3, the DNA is TGTGCCAGCAGCAACGACGACCTGGGGACTAGCGGGAGGGTTTGGGAGAACACCGGGGAGCTGTTTTTT. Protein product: CASSNDDLGTSGRVWENTGELFF.

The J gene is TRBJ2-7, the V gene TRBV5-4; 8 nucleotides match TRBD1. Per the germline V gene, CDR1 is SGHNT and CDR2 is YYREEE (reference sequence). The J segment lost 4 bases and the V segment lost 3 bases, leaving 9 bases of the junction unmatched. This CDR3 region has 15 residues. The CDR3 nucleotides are TGTGCCAGCAGCTGGTCGCCGGGACAGGATTACGAGCAGTACTTC. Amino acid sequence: CASSWSPGQDYEQYF. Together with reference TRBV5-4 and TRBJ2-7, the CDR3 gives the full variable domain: ETGVTQSPTHLIKTRGQQVTLRCSSQSGHNTVSWYQQALGQGPQFIFQYYREEENGRGNFPPRFSGLQFPNYSSELNVNALELDDSALYLCASSWSPGQDYEQYFGPGTRLTVT.

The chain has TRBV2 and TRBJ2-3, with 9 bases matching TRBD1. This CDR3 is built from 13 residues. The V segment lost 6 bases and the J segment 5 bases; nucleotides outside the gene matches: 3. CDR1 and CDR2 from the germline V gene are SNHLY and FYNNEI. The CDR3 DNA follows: TGTGCCAGCAGACAGGGGGCCGGAGATACGCAGTATTTT. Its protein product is CASRQGAGDTQYF. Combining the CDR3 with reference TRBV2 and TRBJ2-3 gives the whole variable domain EPEVTQTPSHQVTQMGQEVILRCVPISNHLYFYWYRQILGQKVEFLVSFYNNEISEKSEIFDDQFSVERPDGSNFTLKIRSTKLEDSAMYFCASRQGAGDTQYFGPGTRLTVL.

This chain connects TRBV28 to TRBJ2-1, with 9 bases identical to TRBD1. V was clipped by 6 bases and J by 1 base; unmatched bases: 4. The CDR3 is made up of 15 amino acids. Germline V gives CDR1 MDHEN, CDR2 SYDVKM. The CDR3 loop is CASSRDRGSYNEQFF. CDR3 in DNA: TGTGCCAGCAGCCGTGACAGGGGGTCCTACAATGAGCAGTTCTTC.

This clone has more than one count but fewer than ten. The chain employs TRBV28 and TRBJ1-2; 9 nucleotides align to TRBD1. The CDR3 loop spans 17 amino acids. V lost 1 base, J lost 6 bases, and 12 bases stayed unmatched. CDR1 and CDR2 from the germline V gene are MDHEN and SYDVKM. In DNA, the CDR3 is TGTGCCAGCAGTTTATTCCAAGGACAGGGGCTGGGCGATGGCTACACCTTC. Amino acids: CASSLFQGQGLGDGYTF.

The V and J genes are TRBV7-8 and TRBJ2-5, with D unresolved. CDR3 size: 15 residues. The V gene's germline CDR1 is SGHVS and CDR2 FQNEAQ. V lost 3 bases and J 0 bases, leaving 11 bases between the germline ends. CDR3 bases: TGTGCCAGCAGCTTTAGTGAGCAGTACCAAGAGACCCAGTACTTC. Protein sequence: CASSFSEQYQETQYF.

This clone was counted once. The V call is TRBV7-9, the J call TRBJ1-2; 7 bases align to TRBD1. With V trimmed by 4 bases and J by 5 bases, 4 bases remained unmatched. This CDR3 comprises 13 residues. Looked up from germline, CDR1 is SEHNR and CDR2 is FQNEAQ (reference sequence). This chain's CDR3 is CASSSTGRYGYTF. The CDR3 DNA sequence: TGTGCCAGCAGCTCGACAGGGAGGTATGGCTACACCTTC.